The rows below give T cell receptor beta chains drawn from one sample of a study of blood T cell repertoires in COVID-19. The table came from immunoSEQ multiplex PCR; TCRdb's copy has only in-frame clones and leaves some out. The data hold roughly 330,000 clones, with 80% to 90% observed a single time. Sequencing was performed on PBMCs or T cells enriched from blood (not recorded which). These receptors were collected from a young woman who had recovered from COVID-19. Each CDR3 is given with its conserved first and last residue. D genes are given only for firm matches.

V gene: TRBV5-1
D gene: -
J gene: TRBJ2-3
CDR3 DNA: TGCGCCAGCAGCTTGGTCCCCACTAGCACAGATACGCAGTATTTT
CDR3 protein: CASSLVPTSTDTQYF

V gene: TRBV7-9
D gene: -
J gene: TRBJ2-3
CDR3 DNA: TGTGCCAGCAGCTTAGGGGGCGCTAGCACAGATACGCAGTATTTT
CDR3 protein: CASSLGGASTDTQYF

V gene: TRBV24-1
D gene: -
J gene: TRBJ1-2
CDR3 DNA: TGTGCCACCAGTGATTTAAGGGGTGGAGTTCACTATGGCTACACCTTC
CDR3 protein: CATSDLRGGVHYGYTF

V gene: TRBV4-2
D gene: TRBD1
J gene: TRBJ1-5
CDR3 DNA: TGTGCCAGCAGCCAAGAGTGGGGCCCAGGGGGAGGAGGCAATCAGCCCCAGCATTTT
CDR3 protein: CASSQEWGPGGGGNQPQHF

V gene: TRBV10-2
D gene: TRBD1
J gene: TRBJ1-4
CDR3 DNA: TGCGCCAGCAGTGAGGACAGGGGGACTAATGAAAAACTGTTTTTT
CDR3 protein: CASSEDRGTNEKLFF

V gene: TRBV2
D gene: TRBD2
J gene: TRBJ2-3
CDR3 DNA: TGTGCCAGCAGACCAAGACTAGCTTCCGCAGATACGCAGTATTTT
CDR3 protein: CASRPRLASADTQYF

V gene: TRBV4-2
D gene: -
J gene: TRBJ2-2
CDR3 DNA: TGTGCCAGCAGCCAAGACGGGGCCGGGGAGCTGTTTTTT
CDR3 protein: CASSQDGAGELFF

V gene: TRBV27
D gene: -
J gene: TRBJ2-7
CDR3 DNA: TGTGCCAGCAGTTTAAGGAGTGCAGGGTACACCTACGAGCAGTACTTC
CDR3 protein: CASSLRSAGYTYEQYF

V gene: TRBV5-6
D gene: -
J gene: TRBJ1-5
CDR3 DNA: TGTGCCAGCAGCAGCGACAGGATCAATCAGCCCCAGCATTTT
CDR3 protein: CASSSDRINQPQHF

V gene: TRBV7-6
D gene: -
J gene: TRBJ2-7
CDR3 DNA: TGTGCCAGCAGCTTACAGGAGGAATCCTACGAGCAGTACTTC
CDR3 protein: CASSLQEESYEQYF